This passage covers 2 T cell receptor beta chains from one sample sequenced in a study of T-cell memory formation after mild COVID-19. TCRdb redid the calling of the 5' RACE reads with MiXCR, one entry per CDR3 protein. The data show roughly 310,000 distinct CDR3 sequences, about 16% seen once. Sequenced material: PBMCs or a T cell subset sorted from them (not recorded which). All receptors derive from a man younger than 35 who had mild COVID-19 (a few samples of this study predate the infection). Cell type and time point are not known.

This clonotype has just a few counts. The chain has TRBV4-1 and TRBJ2-7, with 9 nucleotides matching TRBD1. Per the germline V gene, CDR1 is MGHRA and CDR2 is YSYEKL. The CDR3 totals 14 residues. Losses at the gene ends were 0 bases for V and 5 bases for J; bases not matched to a gene: 2. The CDR3 DNA follows: TGCGCCAGCAGCCAAGATACAGGGGGCGACGAGCAGTACTTC. It is translated as CASSQDTGGDEQYF.

This clonotype has just a few counts. The chain joins TRBV20-1 to TRBJ2-3, with unresolved D. V gave up 3 bases and J gave up 4 bases, with 11 bases separating them. Germline lookup yields CDR1 DFQATT and CDR2 SNEGSKA (reference sequence). CDR3 length: 13 amino acids. The CDR3 region is CSASGRSADTQYF. The CDR3 DNA sequence: TGCAGTGCTAGCGGCAGGAGTGCAGATACGCAGTATTTT.